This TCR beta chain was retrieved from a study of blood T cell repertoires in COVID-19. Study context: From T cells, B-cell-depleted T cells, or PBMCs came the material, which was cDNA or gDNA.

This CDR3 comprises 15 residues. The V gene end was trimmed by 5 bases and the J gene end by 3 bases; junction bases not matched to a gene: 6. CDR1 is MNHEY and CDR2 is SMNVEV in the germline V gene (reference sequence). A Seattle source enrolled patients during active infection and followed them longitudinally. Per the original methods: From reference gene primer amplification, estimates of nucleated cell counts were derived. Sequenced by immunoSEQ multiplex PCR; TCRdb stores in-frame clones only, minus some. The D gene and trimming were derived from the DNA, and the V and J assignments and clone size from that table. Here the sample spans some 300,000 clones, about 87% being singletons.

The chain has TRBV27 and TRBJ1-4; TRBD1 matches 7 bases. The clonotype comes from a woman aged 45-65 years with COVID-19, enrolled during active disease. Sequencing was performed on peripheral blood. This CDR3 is CASSVSGGSNEKLFF. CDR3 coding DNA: TGTGCCAGCAGTGTCTCAGGGGGATCTAATGAAAAACTGTTTTTT. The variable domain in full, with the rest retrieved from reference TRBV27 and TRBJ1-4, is EAQVTQNPRYLITVTGKKLTVTCSQNMNHEYMSWYRQDPGLGLRQIYYSMNVEVTDKGDVPEGYKVSRKEKRNFPLILESPSPNQTSLYFCASSVSGGSNEKLFFGSGTQLSVL.